A single sample is the source of the 32 T cell receptor beta chains below, sequenced in a study of cytomegalovirus exposure and HLA in healthy donors (TCRdb year 2017). Library generation was performed with the immunoSEQ multiplex PCR assay. A mixture of 60 forward primers for TCR Vbeta segments and 13 reverse primers for TCR Jbeta segments was used in the multiplex PCR. TCRdb holds this immuneACCESS table with in-frame rearrangements only. Some clones are missing; in checked studies, unresolved V genes explain under half, and the rest has no known cause. For this sample the table gives hundreds of thousands of clones, of which 65% to 85% were detected only once. Under 2.5% of the sample lies in the top ten. The sequenced sample was PBMCs. The receptors stem from a female donor in good health and CMV-seronegative.

The V gene is TRBV2, the J gene TRBJ2-5, with TRBD1 matching 10 bases. This CDR3 is 14 amino acids long. V shed 5 bases, J shed 7 bases, and the junction held 7 bases outside the gene matches. The germline V gene has CDR1 SNHLY and CDR2 FYNNEI. The CDR3 DNA is TGTGCCAGCAGTAGCCGTGGACAGGGGGGGACCCAGTACTTC. This encodes CASSSRGQGGTQYF.

The CDR3 spells CASSLARYRILSGNTIYF. The CDR3 coding sequence is TGTGCCAGCAGCTTGGCACGGTACAGGATACTCTCTGGAAACACCATATATTTT. The V gene is TRBV5-6, the J gene TRBJ1-3; tentative D call: TRBD1 (5 bases). V was shortened by 0 bases and J by 0 bases, with 16 bases between the two germline ends. CDR3 length: 18 residues. The V gene's germline CDR1 is SGHDT and CDR2 YYEEEE.

The chain carries TRBV11-3 and TRBJ2-1; 7 bases map to TRBD2. In germline, CDR1 is SGHNT, CDR2 YENEEA. The CDR3 length is 16 residues. V lost 0 bases, J lost 0 bases, and 2 bases stayed unmatched. CDR3 loop: CASSLEGGSSYNEQFF. The CDR3 nucleotides are TGTGCCAGCAGCTTAGAGGGCGGGAGCTCCTACAATGAGCAGTTCTTC.

The chain recombines TRBV6-5 with TRBJ1-5, with a tentative D call TRBD1 (5 bases). V was cut by 8 bases and J by 1 base, with 9 bases left in between. Germline V gene data show CDR1 as MNHEY and CDR2 as SVGAGI. The CDR3 covers 13 residues. CDR3 in amino acids: CASAGGSNQPQHF. The CDR3 DNA is TGTGCCAGCGCGGGGGGAAGCAATCAGCCCCAGCATTTT.

The chain couples TRBV5-6 to TRBJ2-6; possible D gene TRBD2, 5 bases. Germline V gene lookup returns CDR1 SGHDT and CDR2 YYEEEE. The ends were cut back, 4 bases at V and 4 bases at J, with 12 bases in the middle. This CDR3 comprises 15 residues. CDR3 loop: CASSRRAPGANVLTF. CDR3 nucleotides: TGTGCCAGCAGCCGGCGGGCACCCGGGGCCAACGTCCTGACTTTC. Full variable domain (remainder filled in from reference TRBV5-6 and TRBJ2-6): DAGVTQSPTHLIKTRGQQVTLRCSPKSGHDTVSWYQQALGQGPQFIFQYYEEEERQRGNFPDRFSGHQFPNYSSELNVNALLLGDSALYLCASSRRAPGANVLTFGAGSRLTVL.

The chain uses TRBV5-4 and TRBJ2-1, with TRBD2 matching over 8 bases. The J segment lost 12 bases and the V segment lost 3 bases, leaving 14 bases of the junction unmatched. Per germline, CDR1 SGHNT and CDR2 YYREEE (reference sequence). This CDR3 comprises 15 residues. The CDR3 protein is CASSSPLSGILGQFF. CDR3 DNA: TGTGCCAGCAGCTCTCCTCTTAGCGGGATTCTTGGGCAGTTCTTC.

Concerning this clone itself: Germline and junction disagree at one end, which may indicate a read error. The rearrangement links TRBV7-9 to TRBJ2-4; a possible D gene is TRBD2 (5 bases). Germline loops: CDR1 SEHNR, CDR2 FQNEAQ (reference sequence). The CDR3 extends over 16 amino acids. The CDR3 protein is CSSSLSSSSAKNIQYF. The CDR3 nucleotides read TGTTCCAGCAGCCTCTCATCTAGCTCCGCCAAAAACATTCAGTACTTC.

The genes are TRBV10-3 and TRBJ2-7; 11 nucleotides align to TRBD1. Germline CDR1 reads ENHRY; CDR2 reads SYGVKD. V was pared by 0 bases and J by 4 bases, with 2 bases of the junction left unmatched. The CDR3 is 15 amino acids. The CDR3 region has the DNA TGTGCCATCAGTGAGTCGGGACAGGGGGGTTACGAGCAGTACTTC. This encodes CAISESGQGGYEQYF.

The genes are TRBV21-1 and TRBJ1-4; TRBD1, the D gene given by the table, was not confirmed from the DNA. TRBV21-1 is a listed pseudogene. This CDR3 contains 16 residues. CDR3 bases: TGTGCCAGCTCCTTGAAAACCCGGGACAGGGGGGAAAAACTGTTTTTT. Translated: CASSLKTRDRGEKLFF.

The rearrangement links TRBV28 to TRBJ1-5; a weak D match, TRBD1 (5 bases). Germline V CDR1 and CDR2: MDHEN, SYDVKM. This CDR3 comprises 13 residues. V was clipped by 4 bases and J by 5 bases, with 9 bases between them. CDR3 sequence reads: CASSSMGHQPQHF. CDR3 sequence (DNA): TGTGCCAGCAGTTCGATGGGGCATCAGCCCCAGCATTTT. Full variable domain (rest looked up from reference TRBV28 and TRBJ1-5): DVKVTQSSRYLVKRTGEKVFLECVQDMDHENMFWYRQDPGLGLRLIYFSYDVKMKEKGDIPEGYSVSREKKERFSLILESASTNQTSMYLCASSSMGHQPQHFGDGTRLSIL.

The chain joins TRBV7-9 to TRBJ1-1, with 9 bases matching TRBD1. The CDR3 runs to 14 residues. The V gene end was trimmed by 8 bases and the J gene end by 1 base; junction bases not matched to a gene: 5. CDR1 is SEHNR and CDR2 is FQNEAQ in the germline V gene (reference sequence). The CDR3 loop reads CASRTGGGNTEAFF. CDR3 DNA: TGTGCCAGCCGAACAGGGGGCGGGAACACTGAAGCTTTCTTT.

This clone came up a few times. The rearrangement joins TRBV28 to TRBJ2-7; 7 nucleotides line up with TRBD1. CDR1 and CDR2 from the germline V gene are MDHEN and SYDVKM. The CDR3 covers 14 residues. J gave up 3 bases and V 7 bases, and 9 bases lay outside the gene matches. The CDR3 reads CASKAPGTVYEQYF. CDR3 in DNA: TGTGCCAGCAAGGCCCCCGGGACAGTCTACGAGCAGTACTTC.

This clone occurred a few times. The gene calls are TRBV11-2 and TRBJ2-1; 8 nucleotides line up with TRBD1. J was trimmed by 7 bases and V by 6 bases; bases with no gene match: 8. The CDR3 loop spans 14 amino acids. Germline CDR1 reads SGHAT; CDR2 reads FQNNGV. The CDR3 reads CASSTGGSLNEQFF. The CDR3 nucleotides read TGTGCCAGCAGTACAGGGGGTAGCTTGAATGAGCAGTTCTTC.

V and J are TRBV18 and TRBJ1-1; TRBD1 matches at 7 bases. The CDR3 is 15 amino acids. With V trimmed by 3 bases and J by 3 bases, 7 bases remained unmatched. Germline V lookup: CDR1 KGHSH, CDR2 LQKENI. The CDR3 DNA follows: TGTGCCAGCTCACCGCTACAGGGGTCCGACACTGAAGCTTTCTTT. Translation: CASSPLQGSDTEAFF.

For this clone: Other DNA sequences from this sample encode an identical CDR3 as well. V and J are TRBV6-4 and TRBJ2-1, with 11 bases aligning to TRBD2. CDR1 is MRHNA and CDR2 is SNTAGT in the germline V gene. Germline trimming cut 6 bases from V and 7 bases from J; bases unmatched to any gene: 8. The length of the CDR3 is 15 residues. CDR3 bases: TGTGCCAGCAGCGTTACTAGCGGGAGTAGGAATGAGCAGTTCTTC. It specifies CASSVTSGSRNEQFF.

The rearrangement links TRBV6-1 to TRBJ1-5; possibly TRBD1 for D (6 bases). The CDR3 contains 15 residues. V lost 2 bases and J lost 4, with 12 bases in between. Per germline, CDR1 MNHNS and CDR2 SASEGT. The CDR3 nucleotides are TGTGCCAGCAGTGAATACGGGAGGGGGAATCAGCCCCAGCATTTT. Translating it yields CASSEYGRGNQPQHF.

This clone was detected only once. V usage is TRBV6-9 and J usage is TRBJ2-7, with D maybe TRBD1 (5 bases). The CDR3 is 13 amino acids. V was shortened by 6 bases and J by 7 bases, with 16 bases between the two germline ends. CDR1 and CDR2 from the germline V gene are MNHGY and SVAAGI. For the CDR3, the DNA is TGTGCCAGCAGCGTTTTTAAGGGGTCGGAGCAGTACTTC. Translated, it gives CASSVFKGSEQYF.

This chain links TRBV13 with TRBJ2-3; D is undetermined. This CDR3 has 13 amino acids. Trimming took 1 base from V and 6 from J, leaving 8 bases between them. The V gene's germline CDR1 is PRHDT and CDR2 FYEKMQ (reference sequence). The CDR3 loop is CASSLDRRDTQYF. The CDR3, as DNA: TGTGCCAGCAGCTTAGACCGGCGGGATACGCAGTATTTT. Looking up the rest from reference TRBV13 and TRBJ2-3 gives the full variable domain: AAGVIQSPRHLIKEKRETATLKCYPIPRHDTVYWYQQGPGQDPQFLISFYEKMQSDKGSIPDRFSAQQFSDYHSELNMSSLELGDSALYFCASSLDRRDTQYFGPGTRLTVL.

This sequence joins TRBV7-9 and TRBJ1-4, with 8 bases lining up with TRBD1. CDR1 and CDR2 from the germline V gene are SEHNR and FQNEAQ (reference sequence). The CDR3 length is 16 residues. V lost 5 bases to trimming and J lost 7 bases; unmatched junction nucleotides: 12. The CDR3 DNA is TGTGCCAGCAGCGCACCGGGACAGGTCGTGGTTGAAAAACTGTTTTTT. Amino acids: CASSAPGQVVVEKLFF.

This chain connects TRBV7-9 to TRBJ2-7, with 10 positions matching TRBD1. Trimming removed 3 bases from V and 5 bases from J; junction bases left unmatched: 7. Germline CDR1 SEHNR, CDR2 FQNEAQ (reference sequence). The length of the CDR3 is 15 residues. The CDR3: CASSFTGQGNDEQYF. Here the CDR3 DNA reads TGTGCCAGCAGCTTCACGGGACAGGGGAACGACGAGCAGTACTTC. Complete variable domain (other parts from reference TRBV7-9 and TRBJ2-7): DTGVSQNPRHKITKRGQNVTFRCDPISEHNRLYWYRQTLGQGPEFLTYFQNEAQLEKSRLLSDRFSAERPKGSFSTLEIQRTEQGDSAMYLCASSFTGQGNDEQYFGPGTRLTVT.

The chain couples TRBV27 to TRBJ1-2, with TRBD1 matching over 8 bases. Germline V CDR1 and CDR2: MNHEY, SMNVEV (reference sequence). The CDR3 is 14 amino acids. V trimming: 6 bases; J trimming: 5 bases; junction bases outside the gene matches: 8. The CDR3 DNA sequence: TGTGCCAGCAGCCAAACAAGGACAGGGTATGGCTACACCTTC. It encodes CASSQTRTGYGYTF.

This clone was observed a handful of times. The chain combines TRBV9 with TRBJ2-5; D remains ambiguous. CDR1 is SGDLS, CDR2 YYNGEE, per germline. The length of the CDR3 is 18 residues. V was pared by 1 base and J by 0 bases, with 19 bases between. This chain's CDR3 is CASSVTPLGQVYQETQYF. In DNA, the CDR3 is TGTGCCAGCAGCGTAACTCCCCTGGGCCAGGTGTACCAAGAGACCCAGTACTTC. The entire variable domain, with the rest obtained from reference TRBV9 and TRBJ2-5, is as follows: DSGVTQTPKHLITATGQRVTLRCSPRSGDLSVYWYQQSLDQGLQFLIQYYNGEERAKGNILERFSAQQFPDLHSELNLSSLELGDSALYFCASSVTPLGQVYQETQYFGPGTRLLVL.

This chain uses TRBV18 with TRBJ2-7, with 9 bases identical to TRBD2. This CDR3 comprises 15 residues. Germline V CDR1 and CDR2: KGHSH, LQKENI. V lost 1 base, J lost 3 bases, and 4 bases stayed unmatched. This chain's CDR3 is CASSPLAGEVYEQYF. The CDR3 DNA is TGTGCCAGCTCACCACTAGCGGGAGAGGTCTACGAGCAGTACTTC.

V usage is TRBV2 and J usage is TRBJ2-3, with D hard to call. The V and J ends lost 8 bases and 4 bases respectively, with 16 bases between them. Germline V gives CDR1 SNHLY, CDR2 FYNNEI. This CDR3 is built from 14 residues. The CDR3 DNA follows: TGTGCCAGCGCTAGTTCGCGCGTGCCAGATACGCAGTATTTT. This gives the protein CASASSRVPDTQYF.

CDR3 region: CASSSWASGTNNEQFF. In DNA, the CDR3 is TGTGCCAGCAGCTCGTGGGCTAGCGGGACGAACAATGAGCAGTTCTTC. The chain links TRBV7-9 to TRBJ2-1; the match to TRBD2 covers 9 bases. The CDR3 spans 16 residues. V dropped 4 bases and J dropped 5; count of bases not matched to a gene: 9. Germline V CDR1 and CDR2: SEHNR, FQNEAQ (reference sequence).

The chain is built from TRBV27 and TRBJ1-4; D remains unclear. The germline CDR1 and CDR2 sequences are MNHEY and SMNVEV (reference sequence). V lost 2 bases and J lost 5, with 15 bases in between. The CDR3 is 16 residues long. In nucleotides, the CDR3 is TGTGCCAGCAGTTTAAGTTCCGGAGGCCTGAATGAAAAACTGTTTTTT. Protein product: CASSLSSGGLNEKLFF.

The chain uses TRBV7-2 and TRBJ1-3; no clear D gene. Looked up from germline, CDR1 is SGHTA and CDR2 is FQGNSA. Trimming pared 2 bases from V and 2 bases from J, leaving 13 bases between. The CDR3 covers 16 residues. The CDR3 region is CASSLSGPATGNTIYF. The CDR3 DNA follows: TGTGCCAGCAGCTTATCGGGTCCGGCCACTGGAAACACCATATATTTT.

This clone has a single count. The rearrangement uses TRBV1 and TRBJ2-5; TRBD1 is the table's D call, not checked against the DNA. TRBJ2-7 matches the DNA end more closely, so the J call is doubtful. TRBV1 constitutes a pseudogene. The CDR3 sequence is 17 residues long. CDR3 in DNA: TGCACCAGCAGCCAAGACCCGACAGCCCGGAGCTCCTACGAGCAGTACTTC. Translated: CTSSQDPTARSSYEQYF.

The chain carries TRBV19 and TRBJ1-5, with D possibly matching TRBD1 (5 bases). Between the trimmed V and J ends, which lost 7 bases and 4 bases, there was a span of 20 bases. In germline, CDR1 is LNHDA, CDR2 SQIVND (reference sequence). This CDR3 region has 16 residues. CDR3 nucleotides: TGTGCCAGTACCCTCCGGGGGGGGATTAGGAATCAGCCCCAGCATTTT. Its protein product is CASTLRGGIRNQPQHF.

The chain joins TRBV5-4 to TRBJ2-3, with 9 bases aligning to TRBD2. The germline CDR1 and CDR2 sequences are SGHNT and YYREEE (reference sequence). Trimming took 0 bases from V and 6 from J; bases not matched to a gene: 5. This CDR3 is built from 15 residues. The CDR3 reads CASSLGAGGRDTQYF. The CDR3 DNA follows: TGTGCCAGCAGCTTGGGAGCGGGGGGTCGGGATACGCAGTATTTT.

This chain connects TRBV28 to TRBJ2-2; 11 nucleotides agree with TRBD1. The CDR3 length is 16 residues. Per germline, CDR1 MDHEN and CDR2 SYDVKM. V shed 5 bases and J 5 bases; nucleotides not matched to a gene: 7. The chain's CDR3 is CASSEGQGAWTGELFF. CDR3 bases: TGTGCCAGCAGTGAAGGACAGGGGGCTTGGACCGGGGAGCTGTTTTTT.

The J gene is TRBJ2-2, the V gene TRBV7-6; a weak D match, TRBD2 (6 bases). Germline values: CDR1 SGHVS, CDR2 FNYEAQ. The CDR3 runs 15 residues. V shed 5 bases and J shed 1 base, with 11 bases lying between them. The chain's CDR3 is CASSVGLLNTGELFF. In DNA form, the CDR3 reads TGTGCCAGCAGCGTGGGACTGCTGAACACCGGGGAGCTGTTTTTT.